The T cell receptor (beta chain) described here comes from a study of blood T cells in healthy people across ages (dated by TCRdb to the mid-2010s). In terms of the full investigation: In model experiments, template switching captured roughly one uniquely barcoded TCR beta cDNA molecule for every two T cells. Age-related changes in TCR beta repertoire diversity were measured in the study by deep sequencing normalized with unique cDNA molecular identifiers. Donors were grouped into four age groups: young (average approximately 16 years), middle-aged (39), aged (approximately 58) and long-lived (roughly 80). To avoid experimental bias, donors of different ages were distributed randomly across sequencing lanes. Using the same blood draw, the study looked at two additional independent replicas of 1 million unique cDNA reads for two donors, one aged 18 to 30 and the other aged 80 or older.

To prepare the library, 5' RACE was applied. This sample was sequenced with an Illumina HiSeq 2500. A second PCR of roughly 7 to 11 cycles was performed with a sample-barcoded 5' primer and a J-beta primer mix. A unique molecular identifier was introduced onto each TCR beta cDNA molecule by a template-switch 5' adaptor carrying 12 random nucleotides. Each sample yielded at least 2.5 million CDR3-containing paired-end reads. The Mint cDNA synthesis kit, primed by a TRBC-specific oligonucleotide, was used to synthesize first-strand cDNA from all RNA. Following uracil-DNA glycosylase treatment, a first 18-cycle PCR with universal primers M1SS and BC2_uni_R was performed on all cDNA. Per the source publication's procedure: For normalization, 1 million high-quality reads were randomly selected from each sample, with every read carrying a distinct molecular identifier. Reads with shared molecular identifiers were discarded instead of being binned into consensus sequences. MiTCR, with a Q25 quality threshold and the strictest error-elimination algorithm, was used for CDR3 identification, clonotype clustering and error correction. Lower-bound total TCR beta diversity was estimated with a nonparametric unseen species model using Euler transformation. Starting from the raw public reads, TCRdb applied fastp trimming at Q25, assembled clones with MiXCR and retained in-frame beta chains. Entries that share a CDR3 protein sequence are merged under the most common genes and DNA. It is TCRdb's table, rather than the study itself, that gives the V and J calls and clone size. Counted in this sample were around 870,000 distinct CDR3 sequences; under 35% of them appeared once. The top ten hold 17% of the sample.

Sequences MNHEY (CDR1) and SVGAGI (CDR2) are obtained from the germline V gene. Trimming takes 8 bases off V and 1 base off J; junction bases not matched to a gene: 3. The CDR3 sequence holds 13 residues, the cysteine and phenylalanine included. Left in the record is the CDR3 DNA by itself, 39 bases read in frame from the first base. The research as a whole found: As age increased, observed TCR beta diversity per million T cells dropped in a roughly linear way, and a significant reduction was already evident by age about 40. Estimates of total diversity based on one million sequenced T cells were regarded as lower bounds and as underestimates. Because donor CMV infection status was unknown, age-related changes in expanded clonotypes were potentially confounded. Bulk unsorted PBMC profiling prevented conclusive comparison of naive and antigen-experienced compartments. A strong correlation was found between observed TCR beta diversity and the percentage of naive T cells measured by flow cytometry. Compared with the aged group, the long-lived group had more naive CD4+ T cells, fewer expanded clones and increased TCR diversity, a pattern suggesting age selection.

The donors were a few dozen Caucasian individuals from Russia, aged about 6 to 95 years, who were systemically healthy. Around 10 milliliters of peripheral blood were drawn from each donor into EDTA-treated Vacutainer tubes. Ficoll-Paque density-gradient centrifugation was used to isolate PBMCs, with at least 6 million obtained per sample. Trizol reagent was used to extract total RNA from PBMCs, with at least 6 micrograms per sample. Naive CD45RAhigh/CD27high T cell percentages were measured by flow cytometry on a PBMC aliquot from every donor. This clonotype was counted ten times or more. Its antigen is still unknown. No much larger clone exists at a distance of one base, and base qualities are not known.

The receptor chain draws on TRBV6-5 and TRBJ1-1; TRBD1 agrees with 8 junctional bases. Sequencing was performed on blood. The sequence was obtained from a woman of 80 years or more in good health. In nucleotide form, the sequence is TGTGCCAGCTCAACAGGGGGGAACACTGAAGCTTTCTTT. It specifies CASSTGGNTEAFF.